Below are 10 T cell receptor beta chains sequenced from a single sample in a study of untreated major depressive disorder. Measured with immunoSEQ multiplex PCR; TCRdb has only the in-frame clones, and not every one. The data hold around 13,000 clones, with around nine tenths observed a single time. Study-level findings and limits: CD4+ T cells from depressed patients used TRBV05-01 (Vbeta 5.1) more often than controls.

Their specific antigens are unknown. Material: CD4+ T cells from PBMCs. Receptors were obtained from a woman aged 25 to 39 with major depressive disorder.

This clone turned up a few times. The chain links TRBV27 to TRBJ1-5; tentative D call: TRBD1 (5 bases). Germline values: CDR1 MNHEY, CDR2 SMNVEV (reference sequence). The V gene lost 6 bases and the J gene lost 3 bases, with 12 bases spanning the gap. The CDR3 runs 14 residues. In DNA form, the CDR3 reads TGTGCCAGCAGCTCTAAGGGGTTCAATCAGCCCCAGCATTTT. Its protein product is CASSSKGFNQPQHF.

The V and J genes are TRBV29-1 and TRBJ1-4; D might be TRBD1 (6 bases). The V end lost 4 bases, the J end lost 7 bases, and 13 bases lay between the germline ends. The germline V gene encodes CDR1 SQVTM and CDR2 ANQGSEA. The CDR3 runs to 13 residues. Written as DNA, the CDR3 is TGCAGCGTTGCGACAGGATTTTTTGAAAAACTGTTTTTT. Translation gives CSVATGFFEKLFF.

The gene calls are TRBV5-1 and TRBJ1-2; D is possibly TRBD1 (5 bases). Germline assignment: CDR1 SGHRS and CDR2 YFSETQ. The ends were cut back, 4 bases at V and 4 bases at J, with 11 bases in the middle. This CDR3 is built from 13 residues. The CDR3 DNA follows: TGCGCCAGCAGCCAGGACACGAGCTATGGCTACACCTTC. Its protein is CASSQDTSYGYTF.

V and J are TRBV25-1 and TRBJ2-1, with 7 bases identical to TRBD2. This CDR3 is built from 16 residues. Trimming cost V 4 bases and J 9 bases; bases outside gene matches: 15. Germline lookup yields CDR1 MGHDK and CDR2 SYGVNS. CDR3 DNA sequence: TGTGCCAGCAGTGTAATGACGGGAGGAGCCGGGTCTGAGCAGTTCTTC. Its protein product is CASSVMTGGAGSEQFF.

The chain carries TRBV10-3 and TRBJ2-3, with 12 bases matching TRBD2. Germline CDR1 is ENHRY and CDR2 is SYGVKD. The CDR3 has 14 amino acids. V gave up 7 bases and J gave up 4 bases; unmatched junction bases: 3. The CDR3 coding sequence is TGTGCCATCAAGACTAGCGGGAGTGCAGATACGCAGTATTTT. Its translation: CAIKTSGSADTQYF.

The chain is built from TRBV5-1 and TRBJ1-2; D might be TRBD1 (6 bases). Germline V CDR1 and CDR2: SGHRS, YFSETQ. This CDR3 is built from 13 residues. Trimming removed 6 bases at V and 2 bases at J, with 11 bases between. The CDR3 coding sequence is TGCGCCAGCAACCTAGGACAGAACTATGGCTACACCTTC. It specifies CASNLGQNYGYTF.

The CDR3 loop is CASSELGTGLETQYF. CDR3 nucleotides: TGTGCCAGCAGTGAACTTGGGACAGGCTTAGAGACCCAGTACTTC. The chain employs TRBV2 and TRBJ2-5; 8 bases are shared with TRBD1. The CDR3 extends over 15 amino acids. Trimming at V came to 2 bases and at J to 4 bases, leaving 6 bases not matched to a gene. Germline-derived CDR1 and CDR2 are SNHLY and FYNNEI.

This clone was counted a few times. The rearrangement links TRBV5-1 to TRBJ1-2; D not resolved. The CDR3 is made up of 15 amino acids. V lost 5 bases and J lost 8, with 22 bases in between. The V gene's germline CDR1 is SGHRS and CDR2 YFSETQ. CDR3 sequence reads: CASSVRPGGSRGYTF. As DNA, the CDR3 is TGCGCCAGCAGTGTTAGACCCGGTGGATCGCGAGGCTACACCTTC.

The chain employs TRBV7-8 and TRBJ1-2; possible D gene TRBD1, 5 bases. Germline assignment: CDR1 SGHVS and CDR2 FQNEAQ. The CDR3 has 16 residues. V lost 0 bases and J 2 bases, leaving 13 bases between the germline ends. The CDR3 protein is CASSLALRDLNYGYTF. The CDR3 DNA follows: TGTGCCAGCAGCTTAGCTCTCAGGGACTTAAACTATGGCTACACCTTC.

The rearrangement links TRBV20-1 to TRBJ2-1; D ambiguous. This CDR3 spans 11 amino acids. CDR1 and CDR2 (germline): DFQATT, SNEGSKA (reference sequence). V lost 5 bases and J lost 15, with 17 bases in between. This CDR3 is CSAGVADTRFF. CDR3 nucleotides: TGCAGTGCTGGCGTTGCGGATACGAGGTTCTTC.